The clone carrying this T cell receptor (beta chain) was found a few times. Its antigen is as yet unknown. The CDR3 regions of TCR beta were amplified from RNA transcripts. With the HTBI primer set, the TCR CDR3 went through a first round of RT-PCR. TCRdb reprocessed the multiplex PCR reads via MiXCR and lists one record per CDR3 protein. Of some 530,000 distinct CDR3 sequences in the sample, about 22% were seen once. The sample belongs to a study of T cells in Graves' hyperthyroidism and ophthalmopathy. Findings of the study overall: Peripheral blood also featured most of the thyroid clonotypes expanded above 0.001. The model predicted ophthalmopathy a median roughly six months before onset.

Germline V gene data show CDR1 as LGHNT and CDR2 as FRNRAP. The length of the CDR3 is 12 residues. The germline V and J ends were trimmed by 7 bases and 2 bases, with 7 bases remaining between them. Duration under 3 months, a NOSPECS grade of at least 4, and a Clinical Activity Score of at least 3 characterized the ophthalmopathy patients. The study excluded patients with uncontrolled infection, other autoimmune disease, pregnancy or lactation. The origin of this receptor is a woman in her 70s with Graves' ophthalmopathy. The sample was blood. V is TRBV12-5 and J is TRBJ2-3; no definite D call. CDR3 in DNA: TGTGCTAGTGCCTCAGTCACAGATACGCAGTATTTT. Protein: CASASVTDTQYF.